Listed below are T cell receptor beta chains from one sample, sequenced in a study of CD8 T cells in Susac syndrome. TCRdb re-called the immunoSEQ multiplex PCR reads through MiXCR, storing one row per CDR3 protein. The sample has some 96,000 distinct CDR3 sequences, about 95% seen once. Sequencing was carried out using CD4+ T cells from PBMCs. These receptors came from a human donor with Susac syndrome. Both conserved end residues are part of each CDR3. A D gene is named only where the DNA matches it firmly.

d_call	v_call	cdr3_aa
-	TRBV29-1	CSVKVNMNTEAFF
-	TRBV30	CAWSIRGAKTQYF
-	TRBV4-3	CASSQGAGRNSPLHF
-	TRBV29-1	CSVSIIAYTEAFF
-	TRBV29-1	CSVGGGHDSGANVLTF
-	TRBV24-1	CATSDLSRTVSGANVLTF
-	TRBV9	CASSVVTGELFF
TRBD1	TRBV7-2	CASSSSGTGAMGETQYF
-	TRBV25-1	CASSPGGIGTQYF
-	TRBV4-1	CASSQQGGNGGYTF
-	TRBV6-5	CASSLSTGMNTEAFF
-	TRBV7-9	CASSGRTPRPYEQYF
-	TRBV2	CASSDSTRGYEQYF
-	TRBV5-1	CASTGPVNTEAFF
-	TRBV29-1	CSVETQDKNIQYF
-	TRBV30	CAWDHLQGANQPQHF
TRBD1	TRBV12-3/TRBV12-4	CASRGTGVYNEQFF
-	TRBV10-2	CASRQASSYEQYF
-	TRBV5-1	CASRAGTVNTEAFF
-	TRBV3-1	CASSQTSGNGYTF
TRBD2	TRBV5-1	CASSLALAGGYNEQFF
-	TRBV30	CAWSVPAANYGYTF
-	TRBV30	CAWSNGGVGNTEAFF
-	TRBV7-3	CASSLNRDNEQFF
-	TRBV7-2	CASSSGPQYGYTF
-	TRBV25-1	CASRSGANVLTF
-	TRBV6-5	CASGGDSGELFF
-	TRBV5-1	CASSPGPSNTEAFF
-	TRBV28	CASSLEEGPNEQFF
-	TRBV2	CASSEMGKQYF
-	TRBV5-6	CASSWDPKETQYF
TRBD1	TRBV19	CASSMTGTGETEAFF
-	TRBV5-4	CASSLDSSYNSPLHF
-	TRBV29-1	CSVEPGSTDTQYF
TRBD1	TRBV12-3/TRBV12-4	CASTVTGASNQPQHF
-	TRBV29-1	CSVEDIWEIRDNEQFF
-	TRBV6-1	CASRGSSYEQYF
TRBD2	TRBV7-3	CASKPGGNTDTQYF
TRBD1	TRBV19	CASSISRGRTEAFF
-	TRBV29-1	CSVRGNTEAFF
-	TRBV7-9	CASSRGGAEQYF
TRBD2	TRBV29-1	CSVELGGVDTQYF
TRBD1	TRBV23-1	CASRQGGGQTEAFF
TRBD1	TRBV7-9	CASSLGQAPQFF
TRBD2	TRBV7-2	CASSVNLAGGYNEQFF
-	TRBV7-2	CASSPSLGQPQHF
TRBD1	TRBV3-1	CASSPDRAPRVTEAFF
-	TRBV28	CASSSPNIQYF
-	TRBV30	CAWSLETGIGNIQYF
-	TRBV28	CASSPYTGELFF
-	TRBV29-1	CSADKEVGETQYF
-	TRBV3-1	CASSQSDFLIQETQYF
TRBD2	TRBV20-1	CSVWTSGGGEQFF
-	TRBV3-1	CASSQQGTRQPQHF
-	TRBV10-2	CASRQLGGQFF
-	TRBV5-1	CASSLTARGVMETQYF
-	TRBV29-1	CSVVGKARPGELFF